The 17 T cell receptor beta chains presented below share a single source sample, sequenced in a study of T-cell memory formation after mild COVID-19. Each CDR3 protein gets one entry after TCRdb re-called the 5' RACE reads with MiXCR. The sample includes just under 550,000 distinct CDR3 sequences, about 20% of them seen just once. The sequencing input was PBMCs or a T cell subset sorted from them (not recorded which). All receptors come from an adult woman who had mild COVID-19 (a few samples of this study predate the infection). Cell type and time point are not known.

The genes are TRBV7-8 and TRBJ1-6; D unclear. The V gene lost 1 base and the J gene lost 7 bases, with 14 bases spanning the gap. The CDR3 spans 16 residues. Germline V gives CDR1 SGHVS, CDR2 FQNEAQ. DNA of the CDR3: TGTGCCAGCAGCTTAGGAGCCGGGGTGGAGAATTCACCCCTCCACTTT. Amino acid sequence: CASSLGAGVENSPLHF.

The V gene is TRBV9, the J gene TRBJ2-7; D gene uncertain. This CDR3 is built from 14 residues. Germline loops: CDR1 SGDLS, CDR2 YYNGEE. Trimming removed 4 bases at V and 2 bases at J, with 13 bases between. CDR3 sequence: CASSKGRVTYEQYF. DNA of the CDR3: TGTGCCAGCAGCAAAGGACGGGTCACCTACGAGCAGTACTTC.

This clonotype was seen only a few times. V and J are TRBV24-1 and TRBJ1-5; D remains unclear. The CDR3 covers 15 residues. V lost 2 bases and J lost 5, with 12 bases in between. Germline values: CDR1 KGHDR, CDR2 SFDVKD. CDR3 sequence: CATSDSSGSHQPQHF. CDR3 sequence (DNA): TGTGCCACCAGTGATTCCTCGGGGAGTCATCAGCCCCAGCATTTT.

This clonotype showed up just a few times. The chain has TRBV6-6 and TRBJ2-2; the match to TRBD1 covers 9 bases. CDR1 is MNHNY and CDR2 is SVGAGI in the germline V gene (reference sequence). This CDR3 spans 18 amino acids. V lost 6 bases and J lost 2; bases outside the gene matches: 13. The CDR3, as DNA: TGTGCCAGCAGACATCCCAGAGCAACAGGGGGCAACACCGGGGAGCTGTTTTTT. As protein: CASRHPRATGGNTGELFF.

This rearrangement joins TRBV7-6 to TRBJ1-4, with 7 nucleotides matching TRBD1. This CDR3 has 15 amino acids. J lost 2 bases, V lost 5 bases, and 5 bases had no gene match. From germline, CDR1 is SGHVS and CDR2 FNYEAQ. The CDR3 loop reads CASSVTGITNEKLFF. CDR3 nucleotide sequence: TGTGCCAGCAGCGTGACAGGGATTACTAATGAAAAACTGTTTTTT.

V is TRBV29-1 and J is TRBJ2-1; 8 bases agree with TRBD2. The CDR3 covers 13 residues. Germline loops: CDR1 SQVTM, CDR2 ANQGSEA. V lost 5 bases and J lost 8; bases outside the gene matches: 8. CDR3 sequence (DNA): TGCAGCGTTAATAGCGGGGTATTATATGAGCAGTTCTTC. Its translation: CSVNSGVLYEQFF.

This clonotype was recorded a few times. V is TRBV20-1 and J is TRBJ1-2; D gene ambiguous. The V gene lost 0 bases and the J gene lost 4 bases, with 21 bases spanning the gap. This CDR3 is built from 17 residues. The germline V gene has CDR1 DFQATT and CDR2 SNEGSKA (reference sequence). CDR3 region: CSARDPHGGQVGYGYTF. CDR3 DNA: TGCAGTGCTAGAGATCCCCATGGAGGCCAGGTGGGCTATGGCTACACCTTC.

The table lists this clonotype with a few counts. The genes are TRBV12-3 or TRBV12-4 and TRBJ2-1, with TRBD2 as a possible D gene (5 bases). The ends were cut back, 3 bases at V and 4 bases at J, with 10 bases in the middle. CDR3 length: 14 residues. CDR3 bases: TGTGCCAGCAGTTTGAGGGCGGATTACAATGAGCAGTTCTTC. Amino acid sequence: CASSLRADYNEQFF.

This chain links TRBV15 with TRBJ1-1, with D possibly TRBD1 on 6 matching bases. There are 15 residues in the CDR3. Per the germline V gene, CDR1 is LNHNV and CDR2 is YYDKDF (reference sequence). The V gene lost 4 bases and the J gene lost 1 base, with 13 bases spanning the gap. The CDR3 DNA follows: TGTGCCACCAGCACAAACAGGGTTTGGAACACTGAAGCTTTCTTT. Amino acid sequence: CATSTNRVWNTEAFF.

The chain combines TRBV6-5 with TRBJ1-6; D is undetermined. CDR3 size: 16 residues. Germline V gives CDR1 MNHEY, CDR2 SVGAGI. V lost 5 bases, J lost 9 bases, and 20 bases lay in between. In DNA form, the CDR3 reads TGTGCCAGCAGTCGCTCCCCGCAGCCGAAGGGTTCACCCCTCCACTTT. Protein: CASSRSPQPKGSPLHF.

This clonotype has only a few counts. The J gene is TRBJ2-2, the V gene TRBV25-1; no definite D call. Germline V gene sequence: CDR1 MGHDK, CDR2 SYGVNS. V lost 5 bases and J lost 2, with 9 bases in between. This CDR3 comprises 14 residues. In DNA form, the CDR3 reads TGTGCCAGCAGTACATGGAGAAACACCGGGGAGCTGTTTTTT. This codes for CASSTWRNTGELFF.

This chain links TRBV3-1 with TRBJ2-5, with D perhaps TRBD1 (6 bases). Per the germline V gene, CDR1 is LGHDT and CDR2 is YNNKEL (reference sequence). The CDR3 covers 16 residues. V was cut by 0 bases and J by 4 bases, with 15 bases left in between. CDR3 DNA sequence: TGTGCCAGCAGCCAAGATATGGCCAGGGGCAGAGAGACCCAGTACTTC. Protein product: CASSQDMARGRETQYF.

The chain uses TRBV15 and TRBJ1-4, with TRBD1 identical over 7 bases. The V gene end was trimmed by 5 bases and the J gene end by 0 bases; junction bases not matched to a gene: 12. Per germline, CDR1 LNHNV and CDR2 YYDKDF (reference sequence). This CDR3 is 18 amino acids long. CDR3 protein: CATSGLEWTGSTNEKLFF. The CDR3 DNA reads TGTGCCACCAGCGGCTTAGAGTGGACAGGATCAACTAATGAAAAACTGTTTTTT.

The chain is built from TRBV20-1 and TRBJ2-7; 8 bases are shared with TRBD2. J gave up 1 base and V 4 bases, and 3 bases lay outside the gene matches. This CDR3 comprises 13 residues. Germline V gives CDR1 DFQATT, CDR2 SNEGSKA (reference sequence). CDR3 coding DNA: TGCAGTGCTATTAGCGGGGAGTCCTACGAGCAGTACTTC. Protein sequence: CSAISGESYEQYF.

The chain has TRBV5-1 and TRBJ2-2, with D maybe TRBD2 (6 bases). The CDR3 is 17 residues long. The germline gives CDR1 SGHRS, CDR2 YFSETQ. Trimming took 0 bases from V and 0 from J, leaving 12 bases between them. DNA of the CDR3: TGCGCCAGCAGCTTGGTGATGGGCGGGACGAACACCGGGGAGCTGTTTTTT. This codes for CASSLVMGGTNTGELFF.

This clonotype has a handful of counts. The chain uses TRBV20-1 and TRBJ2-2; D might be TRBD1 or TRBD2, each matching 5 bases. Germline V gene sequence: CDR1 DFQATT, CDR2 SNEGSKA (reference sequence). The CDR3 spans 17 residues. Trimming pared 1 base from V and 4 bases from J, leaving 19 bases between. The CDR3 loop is CSARAQGPPFRTGELFF. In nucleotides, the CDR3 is TGCAGTGCTAGAGCCCAGGGACCACCCTTTCGCACCGGGGAGCTGTTTTTT.

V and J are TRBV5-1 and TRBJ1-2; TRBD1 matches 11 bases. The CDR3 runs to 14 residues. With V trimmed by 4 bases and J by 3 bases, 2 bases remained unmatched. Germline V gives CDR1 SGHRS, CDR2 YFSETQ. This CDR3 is CASSAGQGDYGYTF. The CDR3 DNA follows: TGCGCCAGCAGCGCGGGACAGGGGGACTATGGCTACACCTTC.